These T cell receptor beta chains were read from a single sample in a study of OX40 agonist ivuxolimab in advanced cancers. TCRdb's copy holds only in-frame clones and misses some; the assay was immunoSEQ multiplex PCR. The sample shows fewer than 70,000 clones, 83% of them seen only once. The sample here was CD4+ or CD8+ T cells sorted from blood, taken in a trial of the OX40 agonist ivuxolimab. All receptors come from an adult with an advanced solid tumor such as melanoma, head and neck, liver or kidney cancer. Each CDR3 is given with its conserved first and last residue. The D gene is left open where the match is weak. Size values are once, few and many counts, or a class for expanded clones, and some rows have none.

>TRBJ1-5|TRBV9|.|.
TGTGCCAGCCATCGGCCGGAGCATCAGCCCCAGCATTTT
CASHRPEHQPQHF
>TRBJ1-2|TRBV29-1|.|.
TGCAGCGTTCGGACCAACTATGGCTACACCTTC
CSVRTNYGYTF
>TRBJ2-6|TRBV10-1|once|TRBD1
TGCGCCAGTCCACCGGGACAGGGGCACTCTGGGGCCAACGTCCTGACTTTC
CASPPGQGHSGANVLTF
>TRBJ2-7|TRBV4-1|.|.
TGCGCCAGCAGCCTATCATTTACGCAGGGGGAGGTCGGCGAGCAGTACTTC
CASSLSFTQGEVGEQYF
>TRBJ2-5|TRBV5-4|once|TRBD1
TGTGCCAGCAGCTCGGGCAGACAGGGAGTGGCAGAGACCCAGTACTTC
CASSSGRQGVAETQYF
>TRBJ2-3|TRBV14|.|.
TGTGCCAGCAGCCGGGGTGAAAGGGCGGTCAGCACAGATACGCAGTATTTT
CASSRGERAVSTDTQYF
>TRBJ2-1|TRBV19|.|TRBD1
TGTGCCAGTAGTATACAGGGGGCGGGCAATGAGCAGTTCTTC
CASSIQGAGNEQFF
>TRBJ2-2|TRBV29-1|.|TRBD2
TGCAGCTTCCGTTGGAGCGGGGGAGGCACCGGGGAGCTGTTTTTT
CSFRWSGGGTGELFF
>TRBJ2-7|TRBV19|few|.
TGTGCCAGTAGACGCGTCAGTGAAACCTCCTACGAGCAGTACTTC
CASRRVSETSYEQYF
>TRBJ2-6|TRBV5-1|.|TRBD1
TGCGCCAGCAGCTCAACCGGACAGGGGGCCTCTGGGGCCAACGTCCTGACTTTC
CASSSTGQGASGANVLTF
>TRBJ1-5|TRBV5-6|few|.
TGTGCCAGCAGCTTGCGGGGGCGGGGCAATCAGCCCCAGCATTTT
CASSLRGRGNQPQHF
>TRBJ1-2|TRBV6-5|.|.
TGTGCCAGCAGTCAAACAGGGTATGGCTACACCTTC
CASSQTGYGYTF
>TRBJ2-7|TRBV6-5|.|.
TGTGCGACGGGATTAAGGGGGGCCAGCTCCTACGAGCAGTACTTC
CATGLRGASSYEQYF
>TRBJ1-2|TRBV6-5|.|.
TGTGCCAGCACCATAAGCCCCACAGCGCTAAGTGGCTACACCTTC
CASTISPTALSGYTF
>TRBJ1-1|TRBV7-6|.|.
TGTGCCAGCAGCTTAGGACAGGCGAACACTGAAGCTTTCTTT
CASSLGQANTEAFF
>TRBJ2-3|TRBV6-6|.|TRBD2
TGTGCCAGCAGTTACCTGGCTAGCGGGGGCGAGGGTACGCAGTATTTT
CASSYLASGGEGTQYF
>TRBJ2-7|TRBV21-1|once|.
TGTGCCAGCACCTTAAGGACAGGACATTTCTCCTACGAGCAGTACTTC
CASTLRTGHFSYEQYF
>TRBJ2-2|TRBV7-3|.|.
TGTGCCAGCAGCTTGGGACGGGGGGCCCGAACCGGGGAGCTGTTTTTT
CASSLGRGARTGELFF
>TRBJ2-6|TRBV25-1|.|.
TGTGCCAGCAGTGATGGGGGGGCGCGAGGGGCCAACGTCCTGACTTTC
CASSDGGARGANVLTF
>TRBJ2-5|TRBV5-1|.|.
TGCGCCAGCAGCCTCTTTAGTAGAGAAGAGACCCAGTACTTC
CASSLFSREETQYF
>TRBJ2-5|TRBV2|.|TRBD2
TGTGCCAGCAGCCCCGGGACTAGCGTGGCTGGGACCCAGTACTTC
CASSPGTSVAGTQYF
>TRBJ2-4|TRBV5-4|.|.
TGTGCCAGCAGCTTTGGGGGGCGAGCCAAAAACATTCAGTACTTC
CASSFGGRAKNIQYF
>TRBJ1-1|TRBV2|.|.
TGTGCCAGCAGTGAAGCCGGGGGTGAAGCTTTCTTT
CASSEAGGEAFF
>TRBJ2-2|TRBV2|.|.
TGTGCCAGCAGGAAGGGCCAAGGGGACACCGGGGAGCTGTTTTTT
CASRKGQGDTGELFF
>TRBJ2-5|TRBV5-1|.|TRBD1
TGCGCCAGCAGCTTGGGCGGACAGGGCGGTTCCGAGACCCAGTACTTC
CASSLGGQGGSETQYF
>TRBJ1-2|TRBV25-1|.|.
TGTGCCAGCAGTGAATCAGGGGCCGGGAGCTATGGCTACACCTTC
CASSESGAGSYGYTF
>TRBJ2-5|TRBV7-3|.|.
TGTGCCAGCAGCTTATCTTTCCCCCAAGAGACCCAGTACTTC
CASSLSFPQETQYF
>TRBJ1-1|TRBV18|.|.
TGTGCCAGCTCACCACAGGGTAGGACTGAAGCTTTCTTT
CASSPQGRTEAFF
>TRBJ2-5|TRBV11-3|few|TRBD2
TGTGCCAGCAGCCTGGGACTAGCGGGGTTTGAGACCCAGTACTTC
CASSLGLAGFETQYF
>TRBJ1-1|TRBV18|once|TRBD1
TGTGCCAGCTTCCTCTCAGGGGGCACTGAAGCTTTCTTT
CASFLSGGTEAFF
>TRBJ1-2|TRBV19|.|.
TGTGCCAGTACTTCCGCCACCCGGGGATATGGCTACACCTTC
CASTSATRGYGYTF
>TRBJ1-2|TRBV27|.|.
TGTGCCAGCAGTCGCGGGACACCTAACTATGGCTACACCTTC
CASSRGTPNYGYTF
>TRBJ1-5|TRBV7-2|.|.
TGTGCCAGCAGCTTAAAGTTTAATCAGCCCCAGCATTTT
CASSLKFNQPQHF
>TRBJ1-2|TRBV28|medium-sized|TRBD1
TGTGCCAGCAGTTCGATACGGACAGGGCTCTTTGGCTACACCTTC
CASSSIRTGLFGYTF
>TRBJ2-1|TRBV9|.|TRBD2
TGTGCCAGCGGACTAGCGGGGGGGTACAATGAGCAGTTCTTC
CASGLAGGYNEQFF